This TCR beta chain is drawn from a study of cytomegalovirus exposure and HLA in healthy donors. Study-level findings and limits: About 87% or about 30% of the time was how often most TCR beta V segments were productive, according to an earlier analysis.

13 Jbeta primers and 60 Vbeta primers were used for the PCR. The assay was immunoSEQ multiplex PCR, and TCRdb's table has in-frame clones only and misses some. The sample has about 170,000 clones, approximately 84% seen once. As concerns this clone: Its antigen is unknown.

The germline CDR1 and CDR2 sequences are SGHRS and YFSETQ. V was trimmed by 0 bases and J by 6 bases, leaving 13 bases between them. The CDR3 is made up of 15 amino acids. The sequence was collected from a man aged 18 to 29 in good health and CMV-seronegative. Sequenced: PBMCs. The V and J genes are TRBV5-1 and TRBJ1-5; D not resolved. CDR3 sequence (DNA): TGCGCCAGCAGCTTGGCCACAGTGAAAGGTCAGCCCCAGCATTTT. Its translation is CASSLATVKGQPQHF.